This T cell receptor (beta chain) originates from a study of Ad26.COV2.S vaccination and SARS-CoV-2 variants. This sample's treatment: some 19 received Ad26.COV2.S at low or high dose, single or two shots; roughly five received placebo; per-sample allocation not given. Sample collection was performed on day 63 after the first vaccine or placebo injection. Using immunoSEQ multiplex PCR, the repertoire was profiled, and TCRdb retains in-frame clones only, with some absent. The profile shows 450,000 to 550,000 clones, 80% to 90% of them singletons. The source is a person between 18 and 60 years old who received the Ad26.COV2.S COVID-19 vaccine or a placebo. The sequencing here drew on peripheral blood, taken in a trial of Ad26.COV2.S vaccine versus placebo.

CDR3 sequence: CASSLAASPYNEQFF. CDR3 DNA: TGTGCCAGCAGCTTAGCAGCATCCCCCTACAATGAGCAGTTCTTC. V and J are TRBV11-3 and TRBJ2-1; D gene unclear. This CDR3 is built from 15 residues. Trimming removed 1 base at V and 2 bases at J, with 9 bases between. Germline V gene lookup returns CDR1 SGHNT and CDR2 YENEEA.